The clone carrying this TCR beta chain was seen once. CDR3 length: 13 amino acids. The germline gives CDR1 MNHEY, CDR2 SVGAGI. The ends were cut back, 9 bases at V and 7 bases at J, with 15 bases in the middle. Authors' methods: Nucleated cell counts were estimated from reference gene primer amplification. TCRdb keeps only in-frame clones here, not all; method: immunoSEQ multiplex PCR. D and trimming were read from the DNA, whereas the V and J calls and clone size are those reported in that table. The sample consists of around 100,000 clones, about 85% of them appearing once. The data derive from a study of blood T cell repertoires in COVID-19. Looking at the study overall: Sites across the United States, Italy and Spain contributed samples from acute and convalescent COVID-19. T cells, B-cell-depleted T cells, or PBMCs supplied cDNA or gDNA.

The receptor was derived from a man aged 40-49 years with acute or convalescent COVID-19. The chain carries TRBV6-5 and TRBJ1-4, with TRBD1 as a possible D gene (6 bases). Material: peripheral blood. The CDR3 here is CASHGTPSEKLFF. The CDR3 DNA follows: TGTGCCAGTCACGGGACACCCTCTGAAAAACTGTTTTTT.